Reported below is one T cell receptor (beta chain). Its antigen is currently unknown. The source of the sample is a study of OX40 agonist ivuxolimab in advanced cancers. Whole-study context: Age averaged around 60 years (range roughly 20 to 90), and roughly 80% were male. Study-wide findings and caveats: At doses 0.1 to 3.0 mg/kg, CD4+ and CD8+ clones expanded.

Clones were read by immunoSEQ multiplex PCR, and TCRdb kept only the in-frame ones, dropping some. The sample carries about 66,000 clones, roughly nine tenths recorded once. V shed 6 bases and J shed 2 bases, with 7 bases lying between them. CDR1 and CDR2 from the germline V gene are SEHNR and FQNEAQ (reference sequence). This CDR3 contains 12 residues. The source material was CD4+ or CD8+ T cells sorted from blood, sampled in a trial of the OX40 agonist ivuxolimab. The receptor comes from an adult with an advanced solid tumor such as melanoma, head and neck, liver or kidney cancer. The chain joins TRBV7-9 to TRBJ1-1; no clear D. The CDR3 nucleotides are TGTGCCAGCAGGCTACAAAACACTGAAGCTTTCTTT. Its protein is CASRLQNTEAFF.